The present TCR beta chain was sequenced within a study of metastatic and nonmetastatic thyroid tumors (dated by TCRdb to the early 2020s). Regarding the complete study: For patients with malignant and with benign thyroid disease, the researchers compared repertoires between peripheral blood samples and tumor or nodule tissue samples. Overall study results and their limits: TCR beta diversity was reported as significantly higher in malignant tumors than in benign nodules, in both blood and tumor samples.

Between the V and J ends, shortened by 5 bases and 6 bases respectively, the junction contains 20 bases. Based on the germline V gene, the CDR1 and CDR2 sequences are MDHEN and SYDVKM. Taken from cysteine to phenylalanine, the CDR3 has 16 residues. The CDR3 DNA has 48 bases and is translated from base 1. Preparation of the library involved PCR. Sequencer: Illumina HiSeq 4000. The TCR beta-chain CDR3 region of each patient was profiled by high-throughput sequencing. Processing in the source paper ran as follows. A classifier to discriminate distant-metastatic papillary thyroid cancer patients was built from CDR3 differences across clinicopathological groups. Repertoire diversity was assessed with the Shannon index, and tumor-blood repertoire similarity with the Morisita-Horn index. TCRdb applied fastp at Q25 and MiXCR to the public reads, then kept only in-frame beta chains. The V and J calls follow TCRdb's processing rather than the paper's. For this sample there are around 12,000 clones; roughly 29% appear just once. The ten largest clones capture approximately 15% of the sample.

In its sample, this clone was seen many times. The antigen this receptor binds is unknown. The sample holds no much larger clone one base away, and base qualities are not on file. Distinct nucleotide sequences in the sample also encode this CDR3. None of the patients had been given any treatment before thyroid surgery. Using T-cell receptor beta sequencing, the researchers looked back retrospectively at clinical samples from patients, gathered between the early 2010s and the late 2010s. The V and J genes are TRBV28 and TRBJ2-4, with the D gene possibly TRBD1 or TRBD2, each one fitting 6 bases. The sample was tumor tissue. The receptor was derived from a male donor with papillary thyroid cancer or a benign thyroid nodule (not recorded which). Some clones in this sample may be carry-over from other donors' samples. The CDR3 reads CASSPPTGKGGNIQYF. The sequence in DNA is TGTGCCAGCAGTCCACCGACAGGAAAGGGGGGAAACATTCAGTACTTC.